The 24 T cell receptor beta chains reported below all come from one sample, sequenced in a study of blood T cell repertoires in COVID-19 (dated by TCRdb to 2018 to 2021). The library came from the immunoSEQ multiplex PCR assay. In its TCRdb copy, this immuneACCESS table keeps in-frame sequences only and misses some clones. Where compared with another copy, unresolved V genes explain less than half of these, and the others have no known cause. Within this sample are about 110,000 clones, with 70% to 90% of them counted one time only. The ten largest clones take up 0.88% of the sample. Sequences were obtained from peripheral blood. The source is a woman between 50 and 59 years old with active or convalescent COVID-19.

The V call is TRBV19, the J call TRBJ2-1; the match to TRBD2 covers 8 bases. V shed 6 bases and J 3 bases; nucleotides not matched to a gene: 10. CDR3 length equals 16 residues. Germline-derived CDR1 and CDR2 are LNHDA and SQIVND (reference sequence). The CDR3 is CASRPTGTSFYNEQFF. DNA of the CDR3: TGTGCCAGTAGGCCCACAGGGACTAGTTTCTACAATGAGCAGTTCTTC.

The CDR3 region has the DNA TGTGCCAGCAGCCCGATCAGGGGGACCTCGGGACAGCCCCAGCATTTT. Its translation: CASSPIRGTSGQPQHF. The chain is built from TRBV7-2 and TRBJ1-5; 7 bases fit TRBD1. This CDR3 comprises 16 residues. The J segment lost 7 bases and the V segment lost 5 bases, leaving 14 bases of the junction unmatched. Germline CDR1 and CDR2: SGHTA and FQGNSA.

This chain connects TRBV28 to TRBJ1-5; TRBD1 matches 9 bases. The CDR3 covers 15 residues. The germline CDR1 and CDR2 sequences are MDHEN and SYDVKM. J was trimmed by 6 bases and V by 3 bases; bases with no gene match: 6. The chain's CDR3 is CASSFGSGQGQPQHF. In DNA form, the CDR3 reads TGTGCCAGCAGTTTTGGTTCGGGACAGGGTCAGCCCCAGCATTTT.

This clone occurred once. The genes are TRBV19 and TRBJ1-5; TRBD1 agrees at 9 bases. Germline values: CDR1 LNHDA, CDR2 SQIVND (reference sequence). V gave up 11 bases and J gave up 7 bases; unmatched junction bases: 9. There are 13 residues in the CDR3. CDR3 nucleotide sequence: TGTGCCTGCTCCGGGACAGGGAGGCAGCCCCAGCATTTT. Its protein is CACSGTGRQPQHF.

The CDR3: CASSLDFDTIYF. CDR3 sequence (DNA): TGTGCCAGCAGCTTAGATTTCGACACCATATATTTT. This chain links TRBV7-2 with TRBJ1-3; the D is unclear. The germline gives CDR1 SGHTA, CDR2 FQGNSA. V dropped 1 base and J dropped 8 bases, with 6 bases sitting between them. The length of the CDR3 is 12 residues.

This sequence joins TRBV19 and TRBJ2-1; unclear D gene. The V gene's germline CDR1 is LNHDA and CDR2 SQIVND (reference sequence). This CDR3 is built from 13 residues. Trimming removed 3 bases from V and 6 bases from J, with 9 bases in between. The CDR3: CASSIESFNEQFF. Here the CDR3 DNA reads TGTGCCAGTAGTATTGAGTCTTTCAATGAGCAGTTCTTC.

This clone was found once. This chain uses TRBV7-2 with TRBJ1-1, with D unresolved. V was trimmed by 1 base and J by 4 bases, leaving 13 bases between them. In germline, CDR1 is SGHTA, CDR2 FQGNSA. The CDR3 consists of 15 residues. The CDR3 DNA sequence: TGTGCCAGCAGCTTAGTATCGGCAGGTACCACTGAAGCTTTCTTT. This sequence encodes CASSLVSAGTTEAFF. Complete variable domain (other parts from reference TRBV7-2 and TRBJ1-1): GAGVSQSPSNKVTEKGKDVELRCDPISGHTALYWYRQSLGQGLEFLIYFQGNSAPDKSGLPSDRFSAERTGGSVSTLTIQRTQQEDSAVYLCASSLVSAGTTEAFFGQGTRLTVV.

In DNA, the CDR3 is TGTGCCAGCAGTGAAGAACAGGGGTTTATATCCGGGGAGCTGTTTTTT. It translates to CASSEEQGFISGELFF. The chain couples TRBV6-1 to TRBJ2-2; the match to TRBD1 covers 7 bases. V lost 1 base and J lost 6; bases outside the gene matches: 8. Germline CDR1 is MNHNS and CDR2 is SASEGT. The CDR3 sequence is 16 residues long.

Worth noting for this clone: A read error may produce the germline difference seen at one junction end. The J gene is TRBJ2-1, the V gene TRBV7-7; 7 nucleotides match TRBD2. Germline lookup yields CDR1 SSHAT and CDR2 FNYEAQ (reference sequence). The CDR3 is made up of 19 amino acids. The CDR3 protein is CASSLAHAGDGLGYNEQFF. CDR3 nucleotides: TGTGCTAGCAGCTTAGCGCACGCGGGAGATGGTTTGGGGTACAATGAGCAGTTCTTC.

This chain's CDR3 is CASSLSPAVSYNEQFF. The CDR3 DNA reads TGTGCCAGCAGCTTAAGTCCGGCGGTTTCCTACAATGAGCAGTTCTTC. This chain links TRBV11-2 with TRBJ2-1, with unresolved D. The CDR3 sequence is 16 residues long. Germline-derived CDR1 and CDR2 are SGHAT and FQNNGV. V lost 2 bases and J lost 1, with 12 bases in between.

V gene TRBV7-2 combines with J gene TRBJ2-5; 15 nucleotides agree with TRBD2. The V gene end was trimmed by 5 bases and the J gene end by 7 bases; junction bases not matched to a gene: 11. Germline CDR1 reads SGHTA; CDR2 reads FQGNSA. This CDR3 region has 17 residues. The CDR3 protein is CASSRIGTSGGLWTQYF. In DNA form, the CDR3 reads TGTGCCAGCAGCAGAATAGGGACTAGCGGGGGGCTATGGACCCAGTACTTC.

The V and J genes are TRBV27 and TRBJ2-7; TRBD2 agrees at 13 bases. CDR3 size: 15 residues. Losses at the gene ends were 8 bases for V and 7 bases for J; bases not matched to a gene: 11. CDR1 is MNHEY, CDR2 SMNVEV, per germline (reference sequence). CDR3 in DNA: TGTGCCAGCGTCGAAGGGACTAGCGGGACGGGGGAGCAGTACTTC. The encoded protein is CASVEGTSGTGEQYF.

This clone appeared once. V usage is TRBV9 and J usage is TRBJ2-7, with D perhaps TRBD2 (6 bases). CDR3 length: 13 amino acids. Germline values: CDR1 SGDLS, CDR2 YYNGEE. Between the trimmed V and J ends, which lost 4 bases and 5 bases, there was a span of 13 bases. The CDR3 coding sequence is TGTGCCAGCAGCTCCGGGGGAAGTGACGAGCAGTACTTC. Protein product: CASSSGGSDEQYF.

This chain joins TRBV18 and TRBJ2-2; perhaps TRBD2 as D (5 bases). Per the germline V gene, CDR1 is KGHSH and CDR2 is LQKENI. The CDR3 is 14 amino acids. Trimming took off 5 bases at V and 4 bases at J, with 11 bases between the two ends. The CDR3 reads CASSRSGSTGELFF. CDR3 DNA sequence: TGTGCCAGCTCAAGGTCGGGGAGCACCGGGGAGCTGTTTTTT.

The V gene is TRBV3-1 (or the pseudogene TRBV3-2), the J gene TRBJ2-1; 9 positions agree with TRBD2. J lost 6 bases, V lost 4 bases, and 10 bases had no gene match. The CDR3 covers 16 residues. CDR1 LGHDT and CDR2 YNNKEL come from the germline V gene (reference sequence). The CDR3 spells CASSPWVSGGRNEQFF. DNA of the CDR3: TGTGCCAGCAGCCCCTGGGTGAGCGGGGGGCGCAATGAGCAGTTCTTC.

V and J are TRBV3-1 (or the pseudogene TRBV3-2) and TRBJ2-7; 8 bases line up with TRBD2. Trimming at V came to 6 bases and at J to 2 bases, leaving 21 bases not matched to a gene. This CDR3 region has 19 residues. The germline V gene has CDR1 LGHDT and CDR2 YNNKEL (reference sequence). The CDR3 protein is CASRLNVDKRASGPYEQYF. The CDR3 nucleotides read TGTGCCAGCAGACTCAATGTAGATAAGAGGGCTAGCGGGCCCTACGAGCAGTACTTC.

This chain connects TRBV4-2 to TRBJ2-1; 12 bases fit TRBD2. V lost 0 bases, J lost 8 bases, and 5 bases stayed unmatched. CDR1 is LGHNA and CDR2 is YNFKEQ in the germline V gene. CDR3 length: 16 amino acids. Here the CDR3 reads CASSQETSGRQYEQFF. CDR3 sequence (DNA): TGTGCCAGCAGCCAAGAAACTAGCGGGAGGCAATATGAGCAGTTCTTC.

This chain uses TRBV29-1 with TRBJ2-2, with 12 bases matching TRBD2. There are 15 residues in the CDR3. V lost 4 bases, J lost 4 bases, and 4 bases stayed unmatched. From germline, CDR1 is SQVTM and CDR2 ANQGSEA. In DNA form, the CDR3 reads TGCAGCGTTGGCGGACTAGCGGGACTCACCGGGGAGCTGTTTTTT. The encoded protein is CSVGGLAGLTGELFF.

The V call is TRBV6-2 or TRBV6-3, the J call TRBJ1-1; 8 bases line up with TRBD1. The CDR3 consists of 17 residues. Per germline, CDR1 MNHEY and CDR2 SVGEGT. J lost 1 base, V lost 2 bases, and 9 bases had no gene match. The CDR3 sequence: CASSYEAGGWGNTEAFF. CDR3 coding DNA: TGTGCCAGCAGTTACGAAGCAGGGGGCTGGGGGAACACTGAAGCTTTCTTT.

The chain has TRBV11-1 and TRBJ1-1; 9 bases line up with TRBD1. With 5 bases clipped from V and 3 bases from J, the junction kept 7 bases outside the gene matches. Germline V CDR1 and CDR2: SGHAT, FQDESV (reference sequence). The CDR3 loop spans 15 amino acids. CDR3 DNA: TGTGCCAGCAGCCTACCTAGGACAGGGGACACTGAAGCTTTCTTT. Protein sequence: CASSLPRTGDTEAFF. Using reference TRBV11-1 and TRBJ1-1 for the parts outside the CDR3, the full variable domain is EAEVAQSPRYKITEKSQAVAFWCDPISGHATLYWYRQILGQGPELLVQFQDESVVDDSQLPKDRFSAERLKGVDSTLKIQPAELGDSAMYLCASSLPRTGDTEAFFGQGTRLTVV.

The CDR3 coding sequence is TGTGCCAGCAGCCAGCGGGAGAGGCGGCTAGATACGCAGTATTTT. Its translation: CASSQRERRLDTQYF. V is TRBV14 and J is TRBJ2-3; 7 nucleotides line up with TRBD2. This CDR3 is built from 15 residues. Germline CDR1 SGHDN, CDR2 FVKESK. With 3 bases clipped from V and 5 bases from J, the junction kept 8 bases outside the gene matches.

V is TRBV27 and J is TRBJ1-4, with 7 bases fitting TRBD1. The V segment lost 5 bases and the J segment 7 bases; nucleotides outside the gene matches: 19. The CDR3 spans 18 residues. Germline CDR1 is MNHEY and CDR2 is SMNVEV (reference sequence). The CDR3 protein is CASSPGQDGSEALEKLFF. CDR3 sequence (DNA): TGTGCCAGCAGTCCCGGACAGGACGGTTCGGAGGCTCTTGAAAAACTGTTTTTT.

The rearrangement links TRBV11-3 to TRBJ2-5; 9 bases agree with TRBD1. Germline V lookup: CDR1 SGHNT, CDR2 YENEEA. The CDR3 extends over 13 amino acids. J gave up 3 bases and V 5 bases, and 1 base lay outside the gene matches. The CDR3 region has the DNA TGTGCCAGCAGCCGGGACAGGGAAGAGACCCAGTACTTC. It specifies CASSRDREETQYF.

V is TRBV6-2 or TRBV6-3 and J is TRBJ2-7; 8 positions match TRBD1. Unmatched junction bases numbered 6, after V lost 0 bases and J lost 5 bases. Germline CDR1 reads MNHEY; CDR2 reads SVGEGT. The CDR3 covers 15 residues. CDR3 sequence: CASSYSRTGNHEQYF. The CDR3 region has the DNA TGTGCCAGCAGTTACTCGAGGACAGGGAACCACGAGCAGTACTTC.